Listed below are T cell receptor beta chains from one sample, sequenced in a study of OX40 agonist ivuxolimab in advanced cancers. Method: immunoSEQ multiplex PCR; TCRdb's copy keeps in-frame clones and lacks some. The data contain 60,000 or so clones, 80% to 85% of them seen just once; the ten biggest clones take up around 25%. The sample consisted of CD4+ or CD8+ T cells sorted from blood, taken in a trial of the OX40 agonist ivuxolimab. The origin of the receptors is an adult with an advanced solid tumor such as melanoma, head and neck, liver or kidney cancer. The CDR3 runs from the conserved cysteine through the conserved F or W. The D gene is left open where the match is weak. A row's size may be missing; if present it is once, few, many or a size class.

d_call clone_size j_call v_call cdr3_aa cdr3_nt
TRBD1 NA TRBJ2-7 TRBV28 CASGPPGGQGNYEQYF TGTGCCAGCGGGCCTCCGGGGGGACAGGGGAACTACGAGCAGTACTTC
NA NA TRBJ1-1 TRBV6-5 CASSYEARANTEAFF TGTGCCAGCAGTTACGAGGCCAGGGCGAACACTGAAGCTTTCTTT
NA once TRBJ2-5 TRBV4-1 CASSQGNGGQETQYF TGCGCCAGCAGCCAAGGAAATGGCGGGCAAGAGACCCAGTACTTC
TRBD1 NA TRBJ2-7 TRBV10-3 CAISENRDRHGFEQYF TGTGCCATCAGTGAGAACCGGGACAGGCATGGGTTCGAGCAGTACTTC
NA NA TRBJ2-7 TRBV2 CASSEEPTSRRYEQYF TGTGCCAGCAGTGAAGAGCCGACTAGTAGACGATACGAGCAGTACTTC
NA NA TRBJ1-2 TRBV7-2 CASSSYSGGYTF TGTGCCAGCAGCTCTTACAGCGGTGGCTACACCTTC
NA NA TRBJ2-7 TRBV12-2 CASRPLEGMTGSTYEQYF TGTGCAAGTCGCCCACTCGAGGGCATGACGGGCTCTACCTACGAGCAGTACTTC
TRBD2 NA TRBJ2-5 TRBV28 CASSSHSGTKETQYF TGTGCCAGCAGTTCTCATTCCGGGACTAAAGAGACCCAGTACTTC
NA NA TRBJ2-6 TRBV5-4 CASSSVVSGANVLTF TGTGCCAGCAGCTCTGTAGTGAGTGGGGCCAACGTCCTGACTTTC
TRBD2 once TRBJ2-3 TRBV18 CASSPRTSGHTDTQYF TGTGCCAGCTCACCTCGGACTAGCGGACACACAGATACGCAGTATTTT
TRBD1 NA TRBJ2-7 TRBV11-2 CASSRTGTTYEQYF TGTGCCAGCAGCCGGACAGGGACGACCTACGAGCAGTACTTC
TRBD1 NA TRBJ2-6 TRBV14 CASSLDRTSGANVLTF TGTGCCAGCAGCCTGGACAGGACATCTGGGGCCAACGTCCTGACTTTC
NA NA TRBJ2-7 TRBV11-2 CASSLEVRGVFEQYF TGTGCCAGCAGCTTAGAAGTCAGGGGGGTTTTCGAGCAGTACTTC
NA NA TRBJ1-3 TRBV4-1 CASSQGPPRSRNTIYF TGCGCCAGCAGCCAAGGCCCCCCAAGGAGTAGAAACACCATATATTTT
TRBD2 NA TRBJ2-2 TRBV19 CATASGGATGELFF TGTGCCACTGCTAGCGGGGGGGCCACCGGGGAGCTGTTTTTT
NA NA TRBJ1-1 TRBV5-1 CASSLSENTEAFF TGCGCCAGCAGCTTGTCAGAGAACACTGAAGCTTTCTTT
NA NA TRBJ1-2 TRBV5-4 CASTEDRNYGYTF TGTGCCAGCACCGAGGACAGAAACTATGGCTACACCTTC
TRBD2 NA TRBJ2-1 TRBV5-4 CASSGGTSGSYNEQFF TGTGCCAGCAGCGGTGGGACTAGCGGGTCATACAATGAGCAGTTCTTC
NA NA TRBJ2-7 TRBV12-2 CASRLRRLSEQYF TGTGCAAGTCGCCTTCGCCGCTTGAGCGAGCAGTACTTC
NA NA TRBJ2-3 TRBV19 CASSSFSGRTDTQYF TGTGCCAGTAGTAGCTTTAGCGGACGCACAGATACGCAGTATTTT
NA NA TRBJ1-3 TRBV29-1 CSVGGAGDTIYF TGCAGCGTTGGGGGGGCTGGGGACACCATATATTTT
TRBD1 NA TRBJ2-2 TRBV6-6 CASRTGETGELFF TGTGCCAGCAGGACAGGGGAGACCGGGGAGCTGTTTTTT
TRBD2 NA TRBJ2-5 TRBV7-6 CASSPGGGGETQYF TGTGCCAGCAGCCCCGGGGGGGGAGGGGAGACCCAGTACTTC
TRBD1 NA TRBJ1-2 TRBV6-5 CASSRVTGMKGGYTF TGTGCCAGCAGTCGCGTGACAGGGATGAAGGGTGGCTACACCTTC
TRBD1 once TRBJ1-4 TRBV28 CASSGGQAAATNEKLFF TGTGCCAGCAGTGGGGGACAGGCGGCCGCAACTAATGAAAAACTGTTTTTT
TRBD1 NA TRBJ2-7 TRBV19 CASSTDRDSGAYEQYF TGTGCCAGTAGTACGGACCGGGACAGTGGGGCCTACGAGCAGTACTTC
NA NA TRBJ1-4 TRBV15 CATSRGQSEKLFF TGTGCCACCAGCAGAGGGCAGTCCGAAAAACTGTTTTTT
TRBD2 NA TRBJ2-3 TRBV10-1 CASSPTSGASTDTQYF TGCGCCAGCAGTCCGACTAGCGGGGCCAGCACAGATACGCAGTATTTT
NA NA TRBJ2-6 TRBV7-2 CASSPQGRFSGANVLTF TGTGCCAGCAGCCCGCAGGGCCGTTTCTCTGGGGCCAACGTCCTGACTTTC
NA NA TRBJ1-1 TRBV11-1 CASSLARGAWNTEAFF TGTGCCAGCAGCTTAGCGCGTGGGGCATGGAACACTGAAGCTTTCTTT
TRBD1 NA TRBJ1-2 TRBV5-1 CASSPGTANYGYTF TGCGCCAGCAGCCCTGGGACAGCTAACTATGGCTACACCTTC
NA NA TRBJ2-7 TRBV6-1 CASSETYYEQYF TGTGCCAGCAGTGAAACGTACTACGAGCAGTACTTC
TRBD1 NA TRBJ1-2 TRBV7-8 CASSLPSVGTGGPYGYTF TGTGCCAGCAGCTTACCCTCCGTTGGGACAGGAGGACCCTATGGCTACACCTTC
NA once TRBJ2-5 TRBV5-4 CASSLEGRAGETQYF TGTGCCAGCAGCTTGGAAGGCAGGGCAGGAGAGACCCAGTACTTC
NA NA TRBJ1-2 TRBV13 CASSLTANYGYTF TGTGCCAGCAGCTTGACAGCAAACTATGGCTACACCTTC
NA NA TRBJ2-5 TRBV19 CASQPRGRGETQYF TGTGCCAGCCAACCCCGGGGGCGCGGGGAGACCCAGTACTTC
TRBD1 NA TRBJ2-1 TRBV6-1 CASSEDGQGALNEQFF TGTGCCAGCAGTGAAGATGGACAGGGGGCCCTCAATGAGCAGTTCTTC
TRBD1 NA TRBJ2-1 TRBV7-9 CASSLAKGQPYNEQFF TGTGCCAGCAGCTTAGCGAAGGGACAGCCATACAATGAGCAGTTCTTC
NA NA TRBJ1-1 TRBV19 CASSIVMDTEAFF TGTGCCAGTAGTATAGTCATGGACACTGAAGCTTTCTTT
NA NA TRBJ1-1 TRBV15 CATSRIRVNTEAFF TGTGCCACCAGCCGAATCAGGGTGAACACTGAAGCTTTCTTT
NA NA TRBJ2-7 TRBV5-6 CASSSYDRNHEQYF TGTGCCAGCAGCTCGTACGACAGGAACCACGAGCAGTACTTC
TRBD1 NA TRBJ2-7 TRBV7-2 CASSSGQAYSYEQYF TGTGCCAGCAGCTCGGGACAGGCCTACTCCTACGAGCAGTACTTC
TRBD1 NA TRBJ1-2 TRBV16 CASSPDRGQGYTF TGTGCCAGCAGCCCGGACAGGGGGCAAGGGTACACCTTC
NA NA TRBJ1-2 TRBV30 CAWSVSRRQTLTYGYTF TGTGCCTGGAGTGTAAGTCGAAGACAGACCCTAACCTATGGCTACACCTTC
NA NA TRBJ2-1 TRBV7-9 CASSLEVSGHEQFF TGTGCCAGCAGCTTAGAGGTCAGTGGCCATGAGCAGTTCTTC
NA NA TRBJ1-2 TRBV27 CASSPPGLANYGYTF TGTGCCAGCAGTCCCCCAGGGTTGGCTAACTATGGCTACACCTTC
NA NA TRBJ1-1 TRBV14 CASSRRGAANTEAFF TGTGCCAGCAGCCGCCGAGGCGCGGCGAACACTGAAGCTTTCTTT
NA NA TRBJ2-1 TRBV6-1 CASSEAPTSLSSYNEQFF TGTGCCAGCAGTGAAGCCCCCACTAGCCTTAGCTCCTACAATGAGCAGTTCTTC
NA NA TRBJ2-7 TRBV6-1 CASSLDSRGTYEQYF TGTGCCAGCAGTCTGGACAGCCGGGGGACCTACGAGCAGTACTTC
TRBD1 NA TRBJ2-2 TRBV4-1 CASSGVKGAIGELFF TGCGCCAGCAGCGGGGTAAAGGGGGCTATCGGGGAGCTGTTTTTT
TRBD2 NA TRBJ2-7 TRBV5-4 CASSLGGGDAEQYF TGTGCCAGCAGCTTGGGCGGGGGGGATGCCGAGCAGTACTTC
NA few TRBJ1-2 TRBV19 CASSIVFGGRANYGYTF TGTGCCAGTAGTATAGTTTTCGGCGGCAGGGCCAACTATGGCTACACCTTC
NA NA TRBJ2-5 TRBV15 CATSPGGKTQETQYF TGTGCCACCAGCCCAGGGGGGAAAACCCAAGAGACCCAGTACTTC
TRBD1 NA TRBJ1-4 TRBV19 CASSDRGHEKLFF TGTGCCAGTAGTGACAGGGGGCATGAAAAACTGTTTTTT
TRBD2 NA TRBJ2-3 TRBV5-1 CASRLAGAPEDTQYF TGCGCCAGCAGACTAGCGGGGGCTCCGGAGGATACGCAGTATTTT
NA NA TRBJ1-3 TRBV6-1 CASSVGTPGGNTIYF TGTGCCAGCAGTGTCGGGACCCCCGGTGGAAACACCATATATTTT
NA once TRBJ2-3 TRBV29-1 CSEGRVADTQYF TGCAGCGAAGGTCGGGTAGCAGATACGCAGTATTTT
NA NA TRBJ1-1 TRBV7-9 CASSSRGYIGGNTEAFF TGTGCCAGCAGCTCTAGAGGTTATATCGGAGGGAACACTGAAGCTTTCTTT
NA NA TRBJ1-2 TRBV29-1 CSVLRAASNYGYTF TGCAGCGTTCTGAGGGCCGCCTCTAACTATGGCTACACCTTC